The sequence of this TCR beta chain was determined in a study of blood T cells in healthy people across ages. The study, taken as a whole, reports: Older age went with lower TCR beta diversity per million T cells, in a roughly linear way. More naive CD4+ cells and higher diversity marked long-lived donors relative to aged donors.

This clonotype was seen a few times. What it binds is not known. Germline-derived CDR1 and CDR2 are LNHNV and YYDKDF (reference sequence). Trimming left V 0 bases short and J 0 bases short, with 6 bases between. The CDR3 runs 15 residues. A second PCR, run for about 7 to 11 cycles, used a sample-barcoded 5' primer plus a J-beta primer mix. TCRdb analysed the 5' RACE reads with MiXCR anew, one entry per CDR3 protein. The sample holds roughly 790,000 distinct CDR3 sequences, roughly 45% seen once. Sample: blood. The source is a woman aged 55-69 years in good health. The rearrangement links TRBV15 to TRBJ2-1; the D is unclear. For the CDR3, the DNA is TGTGCCACCAGCAGAGATCCCACCTCCTACAATGAGCAGTTCTTC. As protein: CATSRDPTSYNEQFF.